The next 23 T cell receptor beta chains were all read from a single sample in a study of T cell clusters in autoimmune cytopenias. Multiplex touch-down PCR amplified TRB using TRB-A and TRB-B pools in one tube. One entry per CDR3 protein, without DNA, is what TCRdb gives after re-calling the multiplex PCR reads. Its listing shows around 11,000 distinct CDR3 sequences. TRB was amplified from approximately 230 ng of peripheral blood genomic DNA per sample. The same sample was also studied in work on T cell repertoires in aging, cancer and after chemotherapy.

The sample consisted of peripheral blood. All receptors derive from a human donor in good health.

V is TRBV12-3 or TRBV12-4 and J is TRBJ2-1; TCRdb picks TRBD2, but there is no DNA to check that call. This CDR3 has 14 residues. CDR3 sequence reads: CASSRVAGYNEQFF.

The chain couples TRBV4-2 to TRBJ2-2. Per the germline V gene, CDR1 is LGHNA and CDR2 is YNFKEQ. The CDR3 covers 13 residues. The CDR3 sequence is CASSPIEDGELFF.

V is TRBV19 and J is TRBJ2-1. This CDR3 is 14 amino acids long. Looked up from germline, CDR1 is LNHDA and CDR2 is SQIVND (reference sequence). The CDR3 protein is CASSIGSSYNEQFF.

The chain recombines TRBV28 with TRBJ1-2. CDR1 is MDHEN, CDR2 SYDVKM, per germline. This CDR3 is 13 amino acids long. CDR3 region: CASSLRGNYGYTF.

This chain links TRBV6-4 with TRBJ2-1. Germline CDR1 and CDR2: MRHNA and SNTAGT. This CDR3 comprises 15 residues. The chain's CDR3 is CASSDGSGAYNEQFF.

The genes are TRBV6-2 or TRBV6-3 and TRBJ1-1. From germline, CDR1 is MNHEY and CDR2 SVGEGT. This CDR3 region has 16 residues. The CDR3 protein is CASSYRPWGQNTEAFF.

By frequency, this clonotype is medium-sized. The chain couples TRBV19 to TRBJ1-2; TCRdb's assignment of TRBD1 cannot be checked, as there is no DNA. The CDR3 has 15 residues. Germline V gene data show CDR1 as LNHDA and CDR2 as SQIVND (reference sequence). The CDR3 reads CASRTVGTMRDGYTF.

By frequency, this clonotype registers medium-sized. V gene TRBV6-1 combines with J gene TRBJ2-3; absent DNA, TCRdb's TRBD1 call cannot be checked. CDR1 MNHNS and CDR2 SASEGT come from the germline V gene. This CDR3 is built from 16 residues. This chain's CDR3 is CASSEIRGGGSDTQYF.

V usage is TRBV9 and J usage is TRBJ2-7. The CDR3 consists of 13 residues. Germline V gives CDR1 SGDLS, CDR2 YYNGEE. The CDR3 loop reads CASSVAPAYEQYF.

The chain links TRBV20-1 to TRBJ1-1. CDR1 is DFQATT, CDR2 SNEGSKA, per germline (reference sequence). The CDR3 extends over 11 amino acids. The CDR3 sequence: CSAGDPLRAFF.

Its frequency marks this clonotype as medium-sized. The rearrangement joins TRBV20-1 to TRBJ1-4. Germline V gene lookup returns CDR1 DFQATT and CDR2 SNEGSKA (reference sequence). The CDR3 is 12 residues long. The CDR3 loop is CSASVTPEKLFF.

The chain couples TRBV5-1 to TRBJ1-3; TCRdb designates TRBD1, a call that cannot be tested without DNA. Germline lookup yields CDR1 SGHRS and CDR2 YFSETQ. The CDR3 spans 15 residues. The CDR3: CASSLDSGTGNTIYF.

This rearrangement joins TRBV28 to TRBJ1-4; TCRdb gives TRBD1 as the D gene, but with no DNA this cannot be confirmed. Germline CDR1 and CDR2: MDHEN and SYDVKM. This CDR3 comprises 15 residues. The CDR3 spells CASRGGTEDNEKLFF.

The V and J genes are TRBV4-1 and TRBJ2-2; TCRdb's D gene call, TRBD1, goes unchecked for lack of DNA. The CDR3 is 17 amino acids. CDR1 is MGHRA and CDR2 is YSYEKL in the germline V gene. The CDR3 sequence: CASSPRQAGEANGELFF.

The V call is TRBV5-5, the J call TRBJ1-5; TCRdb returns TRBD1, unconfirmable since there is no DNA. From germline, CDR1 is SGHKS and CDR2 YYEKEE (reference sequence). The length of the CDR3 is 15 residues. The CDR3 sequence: CASTRLGAANQPQHF.

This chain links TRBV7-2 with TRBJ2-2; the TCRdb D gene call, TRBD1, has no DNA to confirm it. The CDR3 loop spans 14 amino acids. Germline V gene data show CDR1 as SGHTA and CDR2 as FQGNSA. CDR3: CASSFRGWGGELFF.

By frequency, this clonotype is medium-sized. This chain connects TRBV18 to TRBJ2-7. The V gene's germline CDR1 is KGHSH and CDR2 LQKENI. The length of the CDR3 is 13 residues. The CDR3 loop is CASSPQGPYEQYF.

CDR3 sequence: CASSARRPAGGTGELFF. V and J are TRBV18 and TRBJ2-2; TCRdb's D call, TRBD2, is unchecked because there is no DNA. The CDR3 sequence is 17 residues long. The germline gives CDR1 KGHSH, CDR2 LQKENI.

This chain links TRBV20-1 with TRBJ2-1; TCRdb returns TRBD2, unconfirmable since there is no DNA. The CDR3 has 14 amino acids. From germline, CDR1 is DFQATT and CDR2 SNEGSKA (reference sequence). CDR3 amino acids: CSASLVAAGGEQFF.

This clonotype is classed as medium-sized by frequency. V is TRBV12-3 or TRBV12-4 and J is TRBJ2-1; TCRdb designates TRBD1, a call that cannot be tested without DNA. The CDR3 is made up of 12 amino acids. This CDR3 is CASSIRAVEQFF.

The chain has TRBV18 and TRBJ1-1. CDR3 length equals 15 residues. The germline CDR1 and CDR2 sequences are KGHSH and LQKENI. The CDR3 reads CASSPPGGGVTEAFF.

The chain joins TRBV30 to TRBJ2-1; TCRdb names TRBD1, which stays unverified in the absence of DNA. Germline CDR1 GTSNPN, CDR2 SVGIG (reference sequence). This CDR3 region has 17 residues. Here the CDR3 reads CAWSTHGGGAHYNEQFF. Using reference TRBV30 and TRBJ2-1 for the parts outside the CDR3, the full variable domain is SQTIHQWPATLVQPVGSPLSLECTVEGTSNPNLYWYRQAAGRGLQLLFYSVGIGQISSEVPQNLSASRPQDRQFILSSKKLLLSDSGFYLCAWSTHGGGAHYNEQFFGPGTRLTVL.

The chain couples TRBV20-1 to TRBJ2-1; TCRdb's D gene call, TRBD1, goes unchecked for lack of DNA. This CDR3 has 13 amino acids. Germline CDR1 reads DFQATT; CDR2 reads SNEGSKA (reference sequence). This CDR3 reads CSASPPGVNEQFF.